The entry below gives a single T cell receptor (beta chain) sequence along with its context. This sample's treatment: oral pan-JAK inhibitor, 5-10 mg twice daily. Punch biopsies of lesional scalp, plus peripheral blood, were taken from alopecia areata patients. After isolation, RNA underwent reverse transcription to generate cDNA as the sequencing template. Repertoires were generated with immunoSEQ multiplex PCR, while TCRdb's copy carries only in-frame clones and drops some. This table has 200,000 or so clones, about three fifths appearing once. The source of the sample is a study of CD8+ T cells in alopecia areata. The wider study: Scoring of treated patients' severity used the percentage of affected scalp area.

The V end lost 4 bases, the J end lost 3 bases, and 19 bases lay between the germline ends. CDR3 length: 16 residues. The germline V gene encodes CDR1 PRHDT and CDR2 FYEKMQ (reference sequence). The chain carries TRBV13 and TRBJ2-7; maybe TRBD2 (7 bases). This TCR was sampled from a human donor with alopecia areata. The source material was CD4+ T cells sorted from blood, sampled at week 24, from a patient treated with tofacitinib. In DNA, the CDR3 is TGTGCCAGCAGCTCTCGCGGGGGAAGGGGGTTCTACGAGCAGTACTTC. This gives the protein CASSSRGGRGFYEQYF.